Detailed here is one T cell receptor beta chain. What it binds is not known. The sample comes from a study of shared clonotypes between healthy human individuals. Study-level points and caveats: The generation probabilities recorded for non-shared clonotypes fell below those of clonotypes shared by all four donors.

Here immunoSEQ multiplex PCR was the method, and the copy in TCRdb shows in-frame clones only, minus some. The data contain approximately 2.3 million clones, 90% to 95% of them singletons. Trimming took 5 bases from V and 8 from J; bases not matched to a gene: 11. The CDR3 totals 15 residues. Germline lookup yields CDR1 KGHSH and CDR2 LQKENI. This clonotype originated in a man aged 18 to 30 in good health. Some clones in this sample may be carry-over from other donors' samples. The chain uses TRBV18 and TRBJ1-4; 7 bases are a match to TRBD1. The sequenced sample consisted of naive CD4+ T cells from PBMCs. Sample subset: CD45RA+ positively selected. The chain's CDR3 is CASSGKTGTMEKLFF. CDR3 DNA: TGTGCCAGCTCAGGAAAGACAGGGACGATGGAAAAACTGTTTTTT.